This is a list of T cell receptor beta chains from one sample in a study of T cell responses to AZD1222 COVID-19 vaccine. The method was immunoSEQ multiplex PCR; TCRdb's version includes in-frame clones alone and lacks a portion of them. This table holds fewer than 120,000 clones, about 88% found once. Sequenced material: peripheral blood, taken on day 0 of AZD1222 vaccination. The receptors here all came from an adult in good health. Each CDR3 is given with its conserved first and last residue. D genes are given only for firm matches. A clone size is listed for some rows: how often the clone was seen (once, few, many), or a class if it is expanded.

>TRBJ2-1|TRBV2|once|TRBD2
CASKRGGGYNEQFF
TGTGCCAGCAAGCGTGGGGGGGGATACAATGAGCAGTTCTTC
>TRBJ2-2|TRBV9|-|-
CASSSNTGELFF
TGTGCCAGCAGCTCGAACACCGGGGAGCTGTTTTTT
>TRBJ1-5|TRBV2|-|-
CASSREQGNQPQHF
TGTGCCAGCAGCCGGGAACAGGGCAATCAGCCCCAGCATTTT
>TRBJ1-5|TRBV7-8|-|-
CASSYKDGGGQPQHF
TGTGCCAGCAGCTACAAGGACGGGGGCGGACAGCCCCAGCATTTT
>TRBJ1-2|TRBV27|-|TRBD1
CASSSLGQGENYGYTF
TGTGCCAGCAGTTCCCTGGGACAGGGGGAAAACTATGGCTACACCTTC
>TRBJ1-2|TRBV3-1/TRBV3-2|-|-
CASSRAVSNYGYTF
TGTGCCAGCAGCCGGGCAGTCAGTAACTATGGCTACACCTTC
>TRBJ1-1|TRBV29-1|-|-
CSVLDGNTEAFF
TGCAGCGTGCTAGACGGGAACACTGAAGCTTTCTTT
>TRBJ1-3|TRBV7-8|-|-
CASSLARGGFSGNTIYF
TGTGCCAGCAGCTTAGCCCGGGGAGGCTTCTCTGGAAACACCATATATTTT
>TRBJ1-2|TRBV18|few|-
CASSSGPSGRAGTNYGYTF
TGTGCCAGCTCATCCGGCCCGTCGGGCAGGGCCGGAACAAACTATGGCTACACCTTC
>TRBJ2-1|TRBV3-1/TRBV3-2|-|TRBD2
CASSLGGAYNEQFF
TGTGCCAGCAGCCTGGGAGGGGCTTACAATGAGCAGTTCTTC
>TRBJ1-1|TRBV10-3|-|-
CAISPQGPNTEAFF
TGTGCCATCAGTCCACAGGGACCGAACACTGAAGCTTTCTTT
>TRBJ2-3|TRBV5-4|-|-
CASTDPGRTTDTQYF
TGTGCCAGCACCGACCCGGGACGGACCACAGATACGCAGTATTTT
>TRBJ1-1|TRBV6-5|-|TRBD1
CASSYADRASAFF
TGTGCCAGCAGTTACGCCGACAGGGCTTCGGCTTTCTTT
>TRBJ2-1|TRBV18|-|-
CASSPPQESSYNEQFF
TGTGCCAGCTCACCACCCCAGGAGAGCTCCTACAATGAGCAGTTCTTC
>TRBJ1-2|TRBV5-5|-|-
CASRQGLRYGYTF
TGTGCCAGCAGACAGGGCTTACGGTATGGCTACACCTTC
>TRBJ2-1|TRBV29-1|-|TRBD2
CSVRGGGDYNEQFF
TGCAGCGTTCGAGGCGGGGGAGATTACAATGAGCAGTTCTTC
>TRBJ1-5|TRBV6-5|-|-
CASSYLRGQPQHF
TGTGCCAGCAGTTACCTTCGGGGTCAGCCCCAGCATTTT
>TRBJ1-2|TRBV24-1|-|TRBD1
CATSAPPGQGSGYTF
TGTGCCACCAGTGCCCCCCCGGGACAGGGGTCTGGCTACACCTTC
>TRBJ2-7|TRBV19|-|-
CASGDGYYEQYF
TGTGCCAGTGGAGACGGATACTACGAGCAGTACTTC
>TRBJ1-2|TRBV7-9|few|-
CASSQSGRSEGYTF
TGTGCCAGCAGCCAATCGGGGAGGTCTGAGGGCTACACCTTC
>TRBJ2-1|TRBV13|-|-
CASSLAKSSYNEQFF
TGTGCCAGCAGCTTAGCAAAGAGCTCCTACAATGAGCAGTTCTTC
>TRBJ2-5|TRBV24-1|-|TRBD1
CATSDLTGQQETQYF
TGTGCCACCAGTGATTTGACGGGACAGCAAGAGACCCAGTACTTC
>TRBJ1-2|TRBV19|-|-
CASKLGQFNYGYTF
TGTGCCAGTAAATTAGGACAGTTCAATTATGGCTACACCTTC
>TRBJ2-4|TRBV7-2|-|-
CASSLDGGRKNIQYF
TGTGCCAGCAGCTTAGATGGTGGGCGAAAGAACATTCAGTACTTC
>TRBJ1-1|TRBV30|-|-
CAWRARESTEAFF
TGTGCCTGGAGGGCCCGGGAAAGCACTGAAGCTTTCTTT
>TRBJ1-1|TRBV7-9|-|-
CASSLQLGVPTEAFF
TGTGCCAGCAGCTTACAATTGGGGGTACCCACTGAAGCTTTCTTT
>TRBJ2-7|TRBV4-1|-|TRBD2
CASSHTLAGMTYEQYF
TGCGCCAGCAGCCATACCCTAGCGGGCATGACCTACGAGCAGTACTTC
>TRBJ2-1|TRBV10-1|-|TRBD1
CASSETIGTEYNEQFF
TGCGCCAGCAGTGAGACCATCGGGACAGAGTACAATGAGCAGTTCTTC
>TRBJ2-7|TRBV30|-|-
CAWNGGGGPYEQYF
TGTGCCTGGAACGGGGGCGGGGGTCCCTACGAGCAGTACTTC
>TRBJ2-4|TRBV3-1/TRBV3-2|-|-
CASSQSEAKNIQYF
TGTGCCAGCAGCCAAAGCGAAGCCAAAAACATTCAGTACTTC
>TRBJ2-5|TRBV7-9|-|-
CASKKGLETQYF
TGTGCCAGCAAGAAGGGGTTGGAGACCCAGTACTTC
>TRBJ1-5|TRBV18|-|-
CASSPDRSNQPQHF
TGTGCCAGCTCACCGGACAGAAGCAATCAGCCCCAGCATTTT
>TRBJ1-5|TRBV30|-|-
CACQWSSNQPQHF
TGTGCCTGCCAGTGGTCGAGCAATCAGCCCCAGCATTTT
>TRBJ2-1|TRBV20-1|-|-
CSASPPADEQFF
TGCAGTGCTAGTCCCCCGGCCGATGAGCAGTTCTTC